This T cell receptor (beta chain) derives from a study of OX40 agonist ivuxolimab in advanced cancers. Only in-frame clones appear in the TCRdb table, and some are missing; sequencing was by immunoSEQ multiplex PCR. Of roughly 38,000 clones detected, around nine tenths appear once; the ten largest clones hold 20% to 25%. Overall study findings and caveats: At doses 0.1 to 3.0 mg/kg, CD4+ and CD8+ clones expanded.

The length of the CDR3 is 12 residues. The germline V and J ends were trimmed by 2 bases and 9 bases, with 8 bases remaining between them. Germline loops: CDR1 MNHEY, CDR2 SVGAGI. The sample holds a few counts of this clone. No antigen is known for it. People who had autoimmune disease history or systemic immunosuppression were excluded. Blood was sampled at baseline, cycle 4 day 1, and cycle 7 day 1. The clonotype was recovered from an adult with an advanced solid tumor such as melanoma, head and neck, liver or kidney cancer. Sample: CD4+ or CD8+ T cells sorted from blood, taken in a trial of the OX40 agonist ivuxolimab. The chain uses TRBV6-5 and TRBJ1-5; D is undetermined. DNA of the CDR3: TGTGCCAGCAGTTACCCCGAGGGGCCCCAGCATTTT. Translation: CASSYPEGPQHF.